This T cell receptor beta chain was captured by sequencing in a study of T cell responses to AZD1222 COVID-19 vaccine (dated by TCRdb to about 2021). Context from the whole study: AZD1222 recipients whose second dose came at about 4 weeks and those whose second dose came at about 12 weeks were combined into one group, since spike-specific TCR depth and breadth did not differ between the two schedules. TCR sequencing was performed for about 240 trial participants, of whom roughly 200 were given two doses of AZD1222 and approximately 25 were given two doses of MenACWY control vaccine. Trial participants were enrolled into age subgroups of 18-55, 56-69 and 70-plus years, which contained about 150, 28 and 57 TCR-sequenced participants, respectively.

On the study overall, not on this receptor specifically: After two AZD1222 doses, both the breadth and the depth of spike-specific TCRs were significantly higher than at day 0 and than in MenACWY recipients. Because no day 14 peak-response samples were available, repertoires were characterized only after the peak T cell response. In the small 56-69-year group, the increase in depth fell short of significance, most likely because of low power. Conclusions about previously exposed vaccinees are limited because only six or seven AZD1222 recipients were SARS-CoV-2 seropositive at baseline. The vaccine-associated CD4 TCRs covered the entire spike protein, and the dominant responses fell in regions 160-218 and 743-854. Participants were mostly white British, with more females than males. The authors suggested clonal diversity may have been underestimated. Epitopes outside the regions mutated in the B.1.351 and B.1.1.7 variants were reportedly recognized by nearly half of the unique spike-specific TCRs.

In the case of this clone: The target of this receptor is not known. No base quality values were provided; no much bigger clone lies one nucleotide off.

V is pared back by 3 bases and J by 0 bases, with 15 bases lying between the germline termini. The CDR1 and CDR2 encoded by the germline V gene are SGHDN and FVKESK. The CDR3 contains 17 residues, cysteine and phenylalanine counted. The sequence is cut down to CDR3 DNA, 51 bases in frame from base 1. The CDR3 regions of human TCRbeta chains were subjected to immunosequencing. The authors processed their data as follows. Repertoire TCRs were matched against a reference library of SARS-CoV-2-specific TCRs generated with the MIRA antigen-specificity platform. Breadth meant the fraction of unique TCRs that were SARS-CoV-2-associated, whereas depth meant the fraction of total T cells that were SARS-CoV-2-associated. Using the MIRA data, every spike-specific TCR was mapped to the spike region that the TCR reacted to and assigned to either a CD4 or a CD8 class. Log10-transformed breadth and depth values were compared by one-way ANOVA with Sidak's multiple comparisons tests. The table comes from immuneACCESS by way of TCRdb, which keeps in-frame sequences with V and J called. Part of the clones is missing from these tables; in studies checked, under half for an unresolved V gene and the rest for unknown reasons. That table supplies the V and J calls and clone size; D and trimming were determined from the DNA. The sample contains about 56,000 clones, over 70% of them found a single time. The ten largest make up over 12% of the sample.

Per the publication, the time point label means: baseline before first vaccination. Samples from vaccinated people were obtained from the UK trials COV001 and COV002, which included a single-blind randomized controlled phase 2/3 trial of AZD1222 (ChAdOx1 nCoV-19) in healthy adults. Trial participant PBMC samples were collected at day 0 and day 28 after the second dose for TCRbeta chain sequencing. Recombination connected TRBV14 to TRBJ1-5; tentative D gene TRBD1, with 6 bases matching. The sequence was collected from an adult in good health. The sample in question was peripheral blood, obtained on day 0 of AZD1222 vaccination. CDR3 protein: CASSQGAGRFSNQPQHF. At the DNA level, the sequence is TGTGCCAGCAGCCAGGGGGCAGGGAGGTTTAGCAATCAGCCCCAGCATTTT.